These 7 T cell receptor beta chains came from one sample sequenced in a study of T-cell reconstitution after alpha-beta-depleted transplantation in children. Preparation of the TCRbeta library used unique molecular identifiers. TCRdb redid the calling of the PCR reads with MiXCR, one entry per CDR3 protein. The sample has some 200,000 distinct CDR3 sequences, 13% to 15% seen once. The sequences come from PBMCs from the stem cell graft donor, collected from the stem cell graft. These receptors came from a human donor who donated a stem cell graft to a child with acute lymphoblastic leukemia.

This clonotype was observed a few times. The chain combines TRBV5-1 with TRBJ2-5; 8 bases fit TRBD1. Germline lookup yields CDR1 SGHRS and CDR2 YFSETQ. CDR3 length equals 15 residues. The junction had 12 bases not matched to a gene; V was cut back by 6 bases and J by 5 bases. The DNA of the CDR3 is TGCGCCAGCACTTATGGGCAGGGGGCGAGGGAGACCCAGTACTTC. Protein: CASTYGQGARETQYF.

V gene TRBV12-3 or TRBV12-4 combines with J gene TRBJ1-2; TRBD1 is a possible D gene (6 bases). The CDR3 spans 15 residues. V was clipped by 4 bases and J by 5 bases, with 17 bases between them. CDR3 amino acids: CASSSQGRLRYGYTF. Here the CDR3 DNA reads TGTGCCAGCAGTTCCCAGGGGCGCTTACGGTATGGCTACACCTTC.

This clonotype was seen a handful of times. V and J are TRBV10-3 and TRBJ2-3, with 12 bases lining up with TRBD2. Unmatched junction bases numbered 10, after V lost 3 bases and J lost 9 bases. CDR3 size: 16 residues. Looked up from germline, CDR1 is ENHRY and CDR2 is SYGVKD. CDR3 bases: TGTGCCATCAGTGAAAGGACTAGCGGGAACCCGCGGACGCAGTATTTT. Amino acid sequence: CAISERTSGNPRTQYF.

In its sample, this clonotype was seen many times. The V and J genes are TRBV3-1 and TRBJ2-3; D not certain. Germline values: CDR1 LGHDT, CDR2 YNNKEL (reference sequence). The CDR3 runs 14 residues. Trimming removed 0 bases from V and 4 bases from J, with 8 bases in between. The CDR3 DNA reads TGTGCCAGCAGCCAAGATACGGTGGCAGATACGCAGTATTTT. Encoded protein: CASSQDTVADTQYF.

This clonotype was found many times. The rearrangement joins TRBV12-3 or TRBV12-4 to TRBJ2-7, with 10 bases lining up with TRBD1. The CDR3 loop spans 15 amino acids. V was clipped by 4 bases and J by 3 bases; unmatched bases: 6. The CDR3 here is CASSSDRGPSYEQYF. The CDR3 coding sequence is TGTGCCAGCAGTTCCGACAGGGGGCCAAGCTACGAGCAGTACTTC.

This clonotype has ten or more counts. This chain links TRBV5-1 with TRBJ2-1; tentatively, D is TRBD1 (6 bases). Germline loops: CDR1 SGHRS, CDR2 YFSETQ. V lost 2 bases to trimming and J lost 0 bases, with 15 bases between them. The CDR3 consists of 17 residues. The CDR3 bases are TGCGCCAGCAGCTTTAACAGGGATTTAAGCTCCTACAATGAGCAGTTCTTC. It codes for CASSFNRDLSSYNEQFF. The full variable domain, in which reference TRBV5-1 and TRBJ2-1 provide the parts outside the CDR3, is KAGVTQTPRYLIKTRGQQVTLSCSPISGHRSVSWYQQTPGQGLQFLFEYFSETQRNKGNFPGRFSGRQFSNSRSEMNVSTLELGDSALYLCASSFNRDLSSYNEQFFGPGTRLTVL.

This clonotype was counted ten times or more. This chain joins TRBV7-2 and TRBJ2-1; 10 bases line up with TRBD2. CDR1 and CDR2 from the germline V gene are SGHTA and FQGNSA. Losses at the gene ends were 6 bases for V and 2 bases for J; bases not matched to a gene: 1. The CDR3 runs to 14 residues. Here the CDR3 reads CASRGLAAYNEQFF. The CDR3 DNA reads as TGTGCCAGCAGAGGACTAGCGGCCTACAATGAGCAGTTCTTC. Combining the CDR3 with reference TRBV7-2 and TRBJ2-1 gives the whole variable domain GAGVSQSPSNKVTEKGKDVELRCDPISGHTALYWYRQSLGQGLEFLIYFQGNSAPDKSGLPSDRFSAERTGGSVSTLTIQRTQQEDSAVYLCASRGLAAYNEQFFGPGTRLTVL.